Presented here are 10 T cell receptor beta chains from one specimen sequenced in a study of blood T cell repertoires in COVID-19. Data came from immunoSEQ multiplex PCR; TCRdb stores just in-frame clones and leaves some out. The data hold around 100,000 clones, with about 81% observed a single time. Sequenced: peripheral blood. The source is a man between 65 and 85 years old with acute or convalescent COVID-19.

The genes are TRBV6-2 or TRBV6-3 and TRBJ1-4; D ambiguous. V shed 2 bases and J shed 10 bases, with 17 bases lying between them. The length of the CDR3 is 15 residues. Per germline, CDR1 MNHEY and CDR2 SVGEGT. The CDR3 nucleotides are TGTGCCAGCAGTTACGGCTCGAGAGGTTTCGGAAAACTGTTTTTT. It codes for CASSYGSRGFGKLFF.

This chain links TRBV19 with TRBJ2-3, with a tentative D call TRBD1 (5 bases). This CDR3 has 13 residues. With 10 bases removed from V and 2 bases from J, the gap between germline ends came to 13 bases. Germline V lookup: CDR1 LNHDA, CDR2 SQIVND (reference sequence). The CDR3 region is CATIDSNTDTQYF. The CDR3 bases are TGTGCCACAATAGACAGCAACACAGATACGCAGTATTTT.

This rearrangement joins TRBV19 to TRBJ1-4, with D perhaps matching TRBD1 (5 bases). Germline CDR1 LNHDA, CDR2 SQIVND (reference sequence). The CDR3 is 15 amino acids. Trimming shortened V by 5 bases and J by 7 bases, and 17 bases separated the two germline ends. The CDR3 loop reads CASSGRGLFPEKLFF. The DNA of the CDR3 is TGTGCCAGTAGTGGGAGGGGACTCTTTCCTGAAAAACTGTTTTTT.

The chain joins TRBV3-1 (or the pseudogene TRBV3-2) to TRBJ1-3; 8 bases fit TRBD1. V was pared by 2 bases and J by 4 bases, with 7 bases of the junction left unmatched. Germline V lookup: CDR1 LGHDT, CDR2 YNNKEL (reference sequence). The CDR3 has 16 amino acids. The CDR3 DNA reads as TGTGCCAGCAGCCAACCCCAGGGGGCGCGGGGAAACACCATATATTTT. Its protein is CASSQPQGARGNTIYF.

J is TRBJ2-5 and V is TRBV28; 11 bases align to TRBD2. This CDR3 has 14 amino acids. Germline V gene data show CDR1 as MDHEN and CDR2 as SYDVKM. V shed 5 bases, J shed 5 bases, and the junction held 4 bases outside the gene matches. The CDR3 protein is CASSRLAGGETQYF. As DNA, the CDR3 is TGTGCCAGCAGTCGGTTAGCGGGAGGGGAGACCCAGTACTTC.

V is TRBV5-6 and J is TRBJ1-2, with 7 positions matching TRBD1. CDR3 length: 14 residues. Trimming took 4 bases from V and 8 from J; bases not matched to a gene: 11. Looked up from germline, CDR1 is SGHDT and CDR2 is YYEEEE. In DNA form, the CDR3 reads TGTGCCAGCAGCCTACAGGGGTTGGTGTTGGGCTACACCTTC. Protein: CASSLQGLVLGYTF.

The J gene is TRBJ1-4, the V gene TRBV10-3; 12 nucleotides agree with TRBD1. The CDR3 loop spans 16 amino acids. Germline CDR1 reads ENHRY; CDR2 reads SYGVKD. J gave up 4 bases and V 2 bases, and 2 bases lay outside the gene matches. The CDR3, as DNA: TGTGCCATCAGTGAGGGGACAGGGGGCTTTAATGAAAAACTGTTTTTT. It specifies CAISEGTGGFNEKLFF.

As to this clone: Other DNA sequences in the sample encode the same CDR3. The chain recombines TRBV10-3 with TRBJ1-5; a possible D gene is TRBD1 (6 bases). CDR1 and CDR2 from the germline V gene are ENHRY and SYGVKD. This CDR3 is 14 amino acids long. Trimming removed 3 bases at V and 7 bases at J, with 13 bases between. The DNA for the CDR3 is TGTGCCATCAGTGACCCAGGGGAAAAGCAGCCCCAGCATTTT. Its protein product is CAISDPGEKQPQHF.

This clone was counted between two and nine times. The V call is TRBV5-5, the J call TRBJ1-2; TRBD1 might be the D (5 bases). The V gene's germline CDR1 is SGHKS and CDR2 YYEKEE (reference sequence). V was clipped by 4 bases and J by 2 bases, with 15 bases between them. The CDR3 has 15 residues. The CDR3 spells CASSQRRGANYGYTF. DNA for the CDR3: TGTGCCAGCAGCCAACGAAGGGGCGCCAACTATGGCTACACCTTC.

This clone was seen just once. The chain is built from TRBV5-1 and TRBJ1-1, with TRBD1 identical over 7 bases. The CDR3 is made up of 15 amino acids. CDR1 is SGHRS and CDR2 is YFSETQ in the germline V gene. V shed 3 bases and J 4 bases; nucleotides not matched to a gene: 9. This CDR3 reads CASSWRLTGSTEAFF. CDR3 nucleotide sequence: TGCGCCAGCAGCTGGCGCCTGACAGGGAGCACTGAAGCTTTCTTT.